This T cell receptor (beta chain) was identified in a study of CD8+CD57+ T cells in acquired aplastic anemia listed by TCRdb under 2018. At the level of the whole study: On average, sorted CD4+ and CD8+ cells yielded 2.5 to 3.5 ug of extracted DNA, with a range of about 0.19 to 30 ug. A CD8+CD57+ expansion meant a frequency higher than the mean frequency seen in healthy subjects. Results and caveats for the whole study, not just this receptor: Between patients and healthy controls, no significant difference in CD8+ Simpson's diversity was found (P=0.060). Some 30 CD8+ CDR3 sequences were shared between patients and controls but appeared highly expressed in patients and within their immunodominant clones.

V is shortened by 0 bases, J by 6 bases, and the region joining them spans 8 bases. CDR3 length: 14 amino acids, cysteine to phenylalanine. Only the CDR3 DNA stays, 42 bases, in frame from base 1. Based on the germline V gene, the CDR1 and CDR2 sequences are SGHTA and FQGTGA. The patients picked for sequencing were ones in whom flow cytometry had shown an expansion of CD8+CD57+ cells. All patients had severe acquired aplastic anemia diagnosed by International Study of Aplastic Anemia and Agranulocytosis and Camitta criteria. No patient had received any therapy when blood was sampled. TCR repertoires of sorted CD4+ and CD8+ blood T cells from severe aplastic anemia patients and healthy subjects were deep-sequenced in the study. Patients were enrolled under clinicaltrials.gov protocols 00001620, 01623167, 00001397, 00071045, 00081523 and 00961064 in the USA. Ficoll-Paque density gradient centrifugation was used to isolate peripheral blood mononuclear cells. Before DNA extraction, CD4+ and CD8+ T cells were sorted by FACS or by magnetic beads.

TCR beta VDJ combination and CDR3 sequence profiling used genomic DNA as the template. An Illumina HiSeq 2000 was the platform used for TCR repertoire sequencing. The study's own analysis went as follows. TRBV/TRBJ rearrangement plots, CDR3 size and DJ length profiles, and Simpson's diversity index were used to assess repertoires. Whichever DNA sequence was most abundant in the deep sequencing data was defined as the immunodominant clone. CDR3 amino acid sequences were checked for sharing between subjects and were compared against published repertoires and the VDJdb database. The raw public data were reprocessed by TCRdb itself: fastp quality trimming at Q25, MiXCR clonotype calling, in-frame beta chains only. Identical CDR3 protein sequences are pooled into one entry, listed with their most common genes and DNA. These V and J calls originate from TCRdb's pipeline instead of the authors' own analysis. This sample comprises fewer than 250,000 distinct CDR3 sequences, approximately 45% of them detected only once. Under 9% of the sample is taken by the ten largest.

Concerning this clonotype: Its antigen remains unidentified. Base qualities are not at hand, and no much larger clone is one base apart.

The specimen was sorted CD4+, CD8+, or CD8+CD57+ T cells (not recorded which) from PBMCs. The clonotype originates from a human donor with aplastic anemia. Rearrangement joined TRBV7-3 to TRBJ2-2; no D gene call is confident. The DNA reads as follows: TGTGCCAGCAGCTTAACAAGTGTATCCGGGGAGCTGTTTTTT. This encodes CASSLTSVSGELFF.